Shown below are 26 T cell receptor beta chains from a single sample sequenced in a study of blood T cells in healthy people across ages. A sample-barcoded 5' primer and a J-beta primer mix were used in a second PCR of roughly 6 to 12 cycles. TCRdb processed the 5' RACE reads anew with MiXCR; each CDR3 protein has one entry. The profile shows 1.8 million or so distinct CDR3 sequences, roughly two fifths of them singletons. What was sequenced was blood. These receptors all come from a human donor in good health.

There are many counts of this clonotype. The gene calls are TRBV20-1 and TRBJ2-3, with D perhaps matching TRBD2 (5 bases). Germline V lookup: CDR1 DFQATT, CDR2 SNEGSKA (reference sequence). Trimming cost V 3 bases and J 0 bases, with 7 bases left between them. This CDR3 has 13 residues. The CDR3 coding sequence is TGCAGTGCTAGCGGGGAAAGCACAGATACGCAGTATTTT. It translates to CSASGESTDTQYF.

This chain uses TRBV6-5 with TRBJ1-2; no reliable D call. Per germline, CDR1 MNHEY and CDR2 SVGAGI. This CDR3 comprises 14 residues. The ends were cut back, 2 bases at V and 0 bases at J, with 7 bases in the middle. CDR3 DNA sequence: TGTGCCAGCAGTTACCACGCGGCTAACTATGGCTACACCTTC. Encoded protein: CASSYHAANYGYTF.

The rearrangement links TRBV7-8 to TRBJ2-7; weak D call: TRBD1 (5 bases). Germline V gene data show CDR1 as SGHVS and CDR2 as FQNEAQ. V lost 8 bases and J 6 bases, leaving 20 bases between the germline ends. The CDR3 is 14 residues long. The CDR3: CASRRSDLRGEQYF. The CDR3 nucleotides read TGTGCCAGCCGGCGATCGGACCTAAGGGGCGAGCAGTACTTC.

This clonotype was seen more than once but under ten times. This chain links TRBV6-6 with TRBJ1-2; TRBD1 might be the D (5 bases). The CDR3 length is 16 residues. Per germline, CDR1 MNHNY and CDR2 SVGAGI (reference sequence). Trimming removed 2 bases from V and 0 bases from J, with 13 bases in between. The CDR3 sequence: CASSYPGTAANYGYTF. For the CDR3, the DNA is TGTGCCAGCAGTTACCCCGGGACGGCAGCTAACTATGGCTACACCTTC.

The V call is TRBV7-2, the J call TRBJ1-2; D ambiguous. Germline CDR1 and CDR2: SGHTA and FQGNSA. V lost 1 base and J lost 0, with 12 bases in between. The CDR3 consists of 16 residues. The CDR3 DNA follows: TGTGCCAGCAGCTTAGTTTTGATCTCCCCTAACTATGGCTACACCTTC. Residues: CASSLVLISPNYGYTF.

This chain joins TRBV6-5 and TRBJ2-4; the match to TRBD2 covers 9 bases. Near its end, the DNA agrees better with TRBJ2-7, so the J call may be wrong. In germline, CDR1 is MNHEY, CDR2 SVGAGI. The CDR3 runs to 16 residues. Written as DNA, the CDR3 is TGTGCCAGCAGCAACCCTGTAGCGGGGGAGTCAGGCGAGCAGTACTTC. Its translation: CASSNPVAGESGEQYF.

CDR3 sequence (DNA): TGTGCCAGCAGTTTAGGGGTCGGGACGGATAATGAAAAACTGTTTTTT. Translated: CASSLGVGTDNEKLFF. This chain uses TRBV28 with TRBJ1-4; a weak D match, TRBD1 (5 bases). V was pared by 2 bases and J by 4 bases, with 14 bases between. Germline V gives CDR1 MDHEN, CDR2 SYDVKM. This CDR3 has 16 residues.

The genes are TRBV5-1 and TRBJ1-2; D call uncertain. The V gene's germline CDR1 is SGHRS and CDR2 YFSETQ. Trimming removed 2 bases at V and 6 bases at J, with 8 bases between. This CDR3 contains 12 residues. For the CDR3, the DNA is TGCGCCAGCAGCTTTTCCAACGATGGCTACACCTTC. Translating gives CASSFSNDGYTF.

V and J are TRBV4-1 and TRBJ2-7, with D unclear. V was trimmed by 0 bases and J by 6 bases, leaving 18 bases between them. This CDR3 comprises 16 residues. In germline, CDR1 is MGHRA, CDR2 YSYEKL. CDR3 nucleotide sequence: TGCGCCAGCAGCCAAGATCCCTCCCTAGGTAAGACCGAGCAGTACTTC. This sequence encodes CASSQDPSLGKTEQYF.

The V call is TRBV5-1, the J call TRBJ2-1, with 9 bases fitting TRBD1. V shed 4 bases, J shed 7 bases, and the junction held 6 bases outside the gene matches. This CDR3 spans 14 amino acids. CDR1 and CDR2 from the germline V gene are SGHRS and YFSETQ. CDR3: CASSRTGAVNEQFF. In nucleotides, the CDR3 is TGCGCCAGCAGCCGGACAGGGGCGGTTAATGAGCAGTTCTTC.

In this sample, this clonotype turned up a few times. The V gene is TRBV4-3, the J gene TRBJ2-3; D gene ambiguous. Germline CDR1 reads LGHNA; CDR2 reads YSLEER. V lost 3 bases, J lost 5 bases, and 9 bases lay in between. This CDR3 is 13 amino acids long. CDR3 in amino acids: CASSQYTQDTQYF. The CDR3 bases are TGCGCCAGCAGCCAGTACACGCAAGATACGCAGTATTTT.

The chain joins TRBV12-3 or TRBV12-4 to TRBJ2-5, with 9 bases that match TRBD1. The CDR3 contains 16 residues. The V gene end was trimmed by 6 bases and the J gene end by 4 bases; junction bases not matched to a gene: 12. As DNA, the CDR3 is TGTGCCAGCAGCCCCCCAACCGGGACAGGGAGAGAGACCCAGTACTTC. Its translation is CASSPPTGTGRETQYF.

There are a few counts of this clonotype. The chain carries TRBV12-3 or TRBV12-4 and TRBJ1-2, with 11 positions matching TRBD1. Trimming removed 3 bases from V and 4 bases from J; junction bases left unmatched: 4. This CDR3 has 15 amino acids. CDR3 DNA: TGTGCCAGCAGTTTTCGGACAGGGGGCGTCTATGGCTACACCTTC. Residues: CASSFRTGGVYGYTF.

CDR3 nucleotides: TGCAGCGTTCATACACAGGGGAAAGTTACTGAAGCTTTCTTT. It specifies CSVHTQGKVTEAFF. The chain couples TRBV29-1 to TRBJ1-1; 7 bases fit TRBD1. Germline values: CDR1 SQVTM, CDR2 ANQGSEA. With 5 bases clipped from V and 5 bases from J, the junction kept 11 bases outside the gene matches. This CDR3 is 14 amino acids long.

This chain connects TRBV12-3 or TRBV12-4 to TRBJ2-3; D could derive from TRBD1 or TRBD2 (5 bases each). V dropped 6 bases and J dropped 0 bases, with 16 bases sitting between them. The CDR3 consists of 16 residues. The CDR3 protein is CASSVGTATSTDTQYF. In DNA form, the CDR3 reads TGTGCCAGCAGCGTAGGGACGGCTACTAGCACAGATACGCAGTATTTT.

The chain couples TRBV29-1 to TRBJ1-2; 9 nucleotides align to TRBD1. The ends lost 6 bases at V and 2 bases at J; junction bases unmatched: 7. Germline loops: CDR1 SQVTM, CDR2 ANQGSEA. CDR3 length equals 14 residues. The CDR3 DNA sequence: TGCAGCGTGCTAGGACAGGGGAAAAACTATGGCTACACCTTC. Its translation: CSVLGQGKNYGYTF.

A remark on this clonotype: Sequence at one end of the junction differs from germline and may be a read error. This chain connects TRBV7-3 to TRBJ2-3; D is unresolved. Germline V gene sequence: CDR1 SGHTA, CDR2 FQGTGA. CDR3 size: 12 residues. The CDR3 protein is CVSSSTMGAQYF. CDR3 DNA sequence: TGTGTCAGCAGCTCCACTATGGGCGCGCAGTATTTT.

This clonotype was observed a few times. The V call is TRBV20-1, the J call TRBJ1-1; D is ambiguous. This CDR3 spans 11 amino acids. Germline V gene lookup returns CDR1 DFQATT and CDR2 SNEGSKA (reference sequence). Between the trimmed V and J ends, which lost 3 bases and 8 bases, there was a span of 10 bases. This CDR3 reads CSASLGREAFF. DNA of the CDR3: TGCAGTGCTAGTCTCGGACGGGAAGCTTTCTTT.

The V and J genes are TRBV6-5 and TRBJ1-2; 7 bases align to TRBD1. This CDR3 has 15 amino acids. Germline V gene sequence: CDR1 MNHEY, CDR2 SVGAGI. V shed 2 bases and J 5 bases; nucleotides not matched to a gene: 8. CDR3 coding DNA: TGTGCCAGCAGTTACACATCGACAGGGAGTTATGGCTACACCTTC. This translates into CASSYTSTGSYGYTF.

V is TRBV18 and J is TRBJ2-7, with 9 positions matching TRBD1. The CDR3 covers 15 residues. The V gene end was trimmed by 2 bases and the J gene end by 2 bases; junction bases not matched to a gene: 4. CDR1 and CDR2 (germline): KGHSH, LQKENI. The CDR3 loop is CASSPGTGMAYEQYF. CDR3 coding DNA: TGTGCCAGCTCACCAGGGACAGGGATGGCCTACGAGCAGTACTTC. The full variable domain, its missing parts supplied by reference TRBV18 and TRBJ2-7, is NAGVMQNPRHLVRRRGQEARLRCSPMKGHSHVYWYRQLPEEGLKFMVYLQKENIIDESGMPKERFSAEFPKEGPSILRIQQVVRGDSAAYFCASSPGTGMAYEQYFGPGTRLTVT.

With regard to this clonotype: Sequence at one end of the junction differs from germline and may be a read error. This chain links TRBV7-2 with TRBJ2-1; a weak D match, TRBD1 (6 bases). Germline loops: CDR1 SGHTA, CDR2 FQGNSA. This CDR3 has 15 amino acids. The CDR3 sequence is CVSSPTGYVSYEQFF. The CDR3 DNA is TGTGTCAGCAGCCCCACAGGGTACGTGTCCTATGAGCAGTTCTTC.

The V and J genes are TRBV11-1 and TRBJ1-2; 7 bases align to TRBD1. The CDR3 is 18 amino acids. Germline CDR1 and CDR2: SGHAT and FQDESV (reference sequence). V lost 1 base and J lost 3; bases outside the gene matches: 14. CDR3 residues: CASSLDRHMDRRDYGYTF. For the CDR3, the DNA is TGTGCCAGCAGCTTAGACCGGCACATGGACAGGAGGGACTATGGCTACACCTTC. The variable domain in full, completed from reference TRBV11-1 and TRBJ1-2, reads EAEVAQSPRYKITEKSQAVAFWCDPISGHATLYWYRQILGQGPELLVQFQDESVVDDSQLPKDRFSAERLKGVDSTLKIQPAELGDSAMYLCASSLDRHMDRRDYGYTFGSGTRLTVV.

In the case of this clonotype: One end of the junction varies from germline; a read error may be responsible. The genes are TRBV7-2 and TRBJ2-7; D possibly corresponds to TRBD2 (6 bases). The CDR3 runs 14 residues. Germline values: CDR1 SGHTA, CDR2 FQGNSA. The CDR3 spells CASSGGTVPYEQDF. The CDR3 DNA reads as TGTGCCAGCTCTGGGGGGACGGTTCCCTACGAGCAGGACTTC.

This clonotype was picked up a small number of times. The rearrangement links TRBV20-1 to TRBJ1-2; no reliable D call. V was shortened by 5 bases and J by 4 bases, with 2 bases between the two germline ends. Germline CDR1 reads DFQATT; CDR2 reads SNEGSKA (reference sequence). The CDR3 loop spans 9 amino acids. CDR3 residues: CSALYGYTF. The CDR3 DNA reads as TGCAGTGCTCTCTATGGCTACACCTTC.

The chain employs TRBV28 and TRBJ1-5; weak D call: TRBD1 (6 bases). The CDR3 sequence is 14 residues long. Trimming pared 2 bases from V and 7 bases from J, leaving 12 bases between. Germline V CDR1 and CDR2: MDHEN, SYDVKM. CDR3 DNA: TGTGCCAGCAGTTTACAGGGGATAGTCCAGCCCCAGCATTTT. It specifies CASSLQGIVQPQHF.

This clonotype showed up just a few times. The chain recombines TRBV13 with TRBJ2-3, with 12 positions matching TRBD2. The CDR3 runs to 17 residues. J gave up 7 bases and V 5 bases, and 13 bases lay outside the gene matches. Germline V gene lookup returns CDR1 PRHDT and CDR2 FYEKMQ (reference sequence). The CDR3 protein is CASSPTSGGSPWHTQYF. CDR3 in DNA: TGTGCCAGCAGCCCCACTAGCGGGGGGTCCCCTTGGCATACGCAGTATTTT.